What follows is one T cell receptor (beta chain) and its context. This sample is drawn from a study of shared T cell receptors in the human thymus. Assay used: immunoSEQ multiplex PCR; TCRdb lists only in-frame clones, some missing. The data hold fewer than 700,000 clones, with more than 75% observed a single time. This same sample was also taken into another study, of human thymus T cells. This second study notes: Thymus tissue for the work was resected from patients undergoing corrective heart surgery. Usage of V and J genes appeared biased in thymic and blood repertoires.

Input material: thymocytes. The sequence derives from a boy in the first two years of life with a congenital heart defect.

The CDR3 protein is CASSPGGVKVHKTSHEQYF. The CDR3 DNA is TGTGCCAGCAGCCCAGGGGGAGTGAAAGTCCATAAGACGTCTCACGAGCAGTACTTC. The chain is built from TRBV11-2 and TRBJ2-7; TRBD1 agrees at 7 bases. Trimming at V came to 5 bases and at J to 5 bases, leaving 24 bases not matched to a gene. The V gene's germline CDR1 is SGHAT and CDR2 FQNNGV. The CDR3 has 19 residues.